The 12 T cell receptor beta chains in this list originate from one sample, sequenced in a study of identical twins. TCRdb re-derived calls from the 5' RACE reads in MiXCR, one entry per CDR3 protein. The sample carries 500,000 or so distinct CDR3 sequences, 22% recorded once. The data were also submitted as part of a second study, on T cells expressing NK-cell markers.

Material for sequencing was CD4+ T cells sorted from blood. These receptor sequences come from a woman in her late teens or twenties in good health.

A single count supports this clonotype. The CDR3: CASSPLLLLTGGTKNIQYF. In DNA, the CDR3 is TGTGCCAGCAGTCCACTCCTGCTCCTAACGGGAGGGACCAAAAACATTCAGTACTTC. This chain links TRBV12-3 or TRBV12-4 with TRBJ2-4; TRBD2 agrees at 8 bases. The CDR3 is made up of 19 amino acids. Unmatched junction bases numbered 17, after V lost 5 bases and J lost 2 bases.

The V and J genes are TRBV3-1 and TRBJ1-4; D remains unclear. Trimming stripped 4 bases from V and 5 bases from J, with 14 bases between. Germline CDR1 is LGHDT and CDR2 is YNNKEL (reference sequence). The CDR3 consists of 15 residues. The CDR3 reads CASSRPRGKNEKLFF. The CDR3 DNA sequence: TGTGCCAGCAGCCGCCCAAGAGGGAAAAATGAAAAACTGTTTTTT.

This clonotype was observed a handful of times. The J gene is TRBJ2-1, the V gene TRBV5-6; 8 nucleotides align to TRBD2. The CDR3 has 16 amino acids. Germline CDR1 reads SGHDT; CDR2 reads YYEEEE. V dropped 5 bases and J dropped 1; count of bases not matched to a gene: 8. The CDR3 sequence: CASRSQRGYSYNEQFF. Here the CDR3 DNA reads TGTGCCAGCAGATCGCAGCGGGGGTATTCCTACAATGAGCAGTTCTTC.

V is TRBV5-1 and J is TRBJ2-1; 11 bases agree with TRBD2. J lost 4 bases, V lost 3 bases, and 9 bases had no gene match. The germline V gene has CDR1 SGHRS and CDR2 YFSETQ. The CDR3 loop spans 17 amino acids. The CDR3 spells CASSSYPLAGGYNEQFF. CDR3 nucleotides: TGCGCCAGCAGCTCTTACCCGCTAGCGGGGGGTTACAATGAGCAGTTCTTC.

This clonotype was observed a handful of times. As DNA, the CDR3 is TGTGCCAGCAGTTTCGGACCGGGACTCGCGAAGCCTGAAGCTTTCTTT. Protein product: CASSFGPGLAKPEAFF. The chain uses TRBV6-2 or TRBV6-3 and TRBJ1-1; D is possibly TRBD1 (5 bases). The CDR3 is 16 residues long. CDR1 is MNHEY and CDR2 is SVGEGT in the germline V gene. V lost 4 bases and J lost 6, with 21 bases in between.

A few counts support this clonotype. The chain couples TRBV11-2 to TRBJ2-7; 7 bases fit TRBD1. Trimming cost V 3 bases and J 2 bases; bases outside gene matches: 13. The CDR3 is made up of 17 amino acids. Germline CDR1 and CDR2: SGHAT and FQNNGV. The chain's CDR3 is CASSLYLSGTATYEQYF. CDR3 nucleotide sequence: TGTGCCAGCAGCTTGTACCTCTCCGGGACAGCGACCTACGAGCAGTACTTC.

This rearrangement joins TRBV11-2 to TRBJ2-7; D is possibly TRBD2 (6 bases). The CDR3 is 15 amino acids. Trimming cost V 5 bases and J 5 bases, with 19 bases left between them. The germline V gene has CDR1 SGHAT and CDR2 FQNNGV. The CDR3 spells CASSPLDGSVDEQYF. The DNA of the CDR3 is TGTGCCAGCAGCCCCCTAGACGGGAGTGTGGACGAGCAGTACTTC. Combining the CDR3 with reference TRBV11-2 and TRBJ2-7 gives the whole variable domain EAGVAQSPRYKIIEKRQSVAFWCNPISGHATLYWYQQILGQGPKLLIQFQNNGVVDDSQLPKDRFSAERLKGVDSTLKIQPAKLEDSAVYLCASSPLDGSVDEQYFGPGTRLTVT.

This clonotype was counted between two and nine times. The V gene is TRBV15, the J gene TRBJ1-1; D perhaps matches TRBD1 (6 bases). The CDR3 covers 15 residues. V lost 2 bases and J lost 1, with 11 bases in between. Germline lookup yields CDR1 LNHNV and CDR2 YYDKDF (reference sequence). The CDR3 DNA is TGTGCCACCAGCAGATTCGACAGGCGGAACACTGAAGCTTTCTTT. This encodes CATSRFDRRNTEAFF.

This chain connects TRBV20-1 to TRBJ1-1; D unclear. In germline, CDR1 is DFQATT, CDR2 SNEGSKA (reference sequence). This CDR3 contains 12 residues. V lost 7 bases and J 1 base, leaving 10 bases between the germline ends. The CDR3 here is CSVKTPNTEAFF. The DNA for the CDR3 is TGCAGTGTCAAGACACCGAACACTGAAGCTTTCTTT.

This clonotype was recorded many times. V gene TRBV10-3 combines with J gene TRBJ2-7; 9 bases are a match to TRBD1. Germline values: CDR1 ENHRY, CDR2 SYGVKD. This CDR3 region has 13 residues. J lost 6 bases, V lost 4 bases, and 4 bases had no gene match. The chain's CDR3 is CAISGTGGSEQYF. The CDR3 DNA is TGTGCCATCAGTGGAACAGGGGGCAGCGAGCAGTACTTC.

The sample holds a few counts of this clonotype. The chain links TRBV7-2 to TRBJ2-7, with 9 bases fitting TRBD2. From germline, CDR1 is SGHTA and CDR2 FQGNSA. CDR3 size: 14 residues. J lost 4 bases, V lost 3 bases, and 4 bases had no gene match. The CDR3 coding sequence is TGTGCCAGCAGCTTTTTTGCGGGAGGGTACGAGCAGTACTTC. Protein: CASSFFAGGYEQYF.

The chain joins TRBV18 to TRBJ2-1, with D maybe TRBD1 (8 bases). V dropped 1 base and J dropped 4 bases, with 14 bases sitting between them. This CDR3 has 16 residues. CDR1 and CDR2 (germline): KGHSH, LQKENI. The CDR3 protein is CASSPLNRGGYNEQFF. The DNA for the CDR3 is TGTGCCAGCTCACCACTCAACAGGGGGGGATACAATGAGCAGTTCTTC.